These 3 T cell receptor beta chains came from one sample sequenced in a study of blood T cells in healthy people across ages. With a J-beta primer mix and a sample-barcoded 5' primer, a second PCR ran about 6 to 11 cycles. One entry per CDR3 protein, called by TCRdb with MiXCR from the 5' RACE reads. The sample yields over 450,000 distinct CDR3 sequences, 24% seen once. A further study also used this sample, focusing on T cells of mothers and their children.

The sequencing input was blood. The receptors originated from a boy aged 5-17 years in good health.

This chain uses TRBV28 with TRBJ2-7; 13 nucleotides match TRBD2. Germline trimming cut 4 bases from V and 6 bases from J; bases unmatched to any gene: 9. Germline assignment: CDR1 MDHEN and CDR2 SYDVKM. The CDR3 length is 16 residues. The CDR3 reads CASSSELAGGPTEQYF. The CDR3 DNA sequence: TGTGCCAGCAGTTCCGAACTAGCGGGGGGGCCCACCGAGCAGTACTTC.

The V call is TRBV29-1, the J call TRBJ2-5; tentatively, D is TRBD1 (7 bases). This CDR3 has 14 amino acids. V was clipped by 3 bases and J by 11 bases, with 22 bases between them. CDR1 is SQVTM and CDR2 is ANQGSEA in the germline V gene. The CDR3 DNA sequence: TGCAGCGTTGAGGGAGGCAGGGGGACGAGGGAGCAGTACTTC. Translated: CSVEGGRGTREQYF. The full variable domain, completed using reference TRBV29-1 and TRBJ2-5, is SAVISQKPSRDICQRGTSLTIQCQVDSQVTMMFWYRQQPGQSLTLIATANQGSEATYESGFVIDKFPISRPNLTFSTLTVSNMSPEDSSIYLCSVEGGRGTREQYFGPGTRLLVL.

This clonotype was recorded at least ten times. The gene calls are TRBV6-4 and TRBJ1-1; D not certain. Trimming removed 4 bases at V and 1 base at J, with 13 bases between. The CDR3 sequence is 15 residues long. Germline CDR1 reads MRHNA; CDR2 reads SNTAGT. The CDR3 bases are TGTGCCAGCAGTGTGTCAGACCAAGCGAACACTGAAGCTTTCTTT. Protein sequence: CASSVSDQANTEAFF.